The 2 T cell receptor beta chains given below trace back to one sample, sequenced in a study of CD8+ T cells in alopecia areata. The sequencing template was cDNA reverse transcribed from extracted RNA. Measured with immunoSEQ multiplex PCR; TCRdb has only the in-frame clones, and not every one. This sample has 110,000 or so clones, with 58% found just once. The sample consisted of NKG2D-low CD8+ T cells sorted from blood. Every receptor here comes from a human donor with alopecia areata.

The gene calls are TRBV15 and TRBJ2-1; 7 bases align to TRBD2. Germline CDR1 and CDR2: LNHNV and YYDKDF (reference sequence). CDR3 size: 11 residues. Trimming cost V 8 bases and J 10 bases; bases outside gene matches: 5. The CDR3 loop reads CATGAGEEQFF. CDR3 bases: TGTGCCACCGGCGCGGGGGAGGAGCAGTTCTTC.

This chain uses TRBV11-2 with TRBJ2-2; no clear D gene. The CDR3 is 12 amino acids. The V gene's germline CDR1 is SGHAT and CDR2 FQNNGV. Trimming left V 6 bases short and J 4 bases short, with 6 bases between. This CDR3 is CASRKPTGELFF. The CDR3 region has the DNA TGTGCCAGCAGAAAACCCACCGGGGAGCTGTTTTTT. Variable domain in full (rest from reference TRBV11-2 and TRBJ2-2): EAGVAQSPRYKIIEKRQSVAFWCNPISGHATLYWYQQILGQGPKLLIQFQNNGVVDDSQLPKDRFSAERLKGVDSTLKIQPAKLEDSAVYLCASRKPTGELFFGEGSRLTVL.